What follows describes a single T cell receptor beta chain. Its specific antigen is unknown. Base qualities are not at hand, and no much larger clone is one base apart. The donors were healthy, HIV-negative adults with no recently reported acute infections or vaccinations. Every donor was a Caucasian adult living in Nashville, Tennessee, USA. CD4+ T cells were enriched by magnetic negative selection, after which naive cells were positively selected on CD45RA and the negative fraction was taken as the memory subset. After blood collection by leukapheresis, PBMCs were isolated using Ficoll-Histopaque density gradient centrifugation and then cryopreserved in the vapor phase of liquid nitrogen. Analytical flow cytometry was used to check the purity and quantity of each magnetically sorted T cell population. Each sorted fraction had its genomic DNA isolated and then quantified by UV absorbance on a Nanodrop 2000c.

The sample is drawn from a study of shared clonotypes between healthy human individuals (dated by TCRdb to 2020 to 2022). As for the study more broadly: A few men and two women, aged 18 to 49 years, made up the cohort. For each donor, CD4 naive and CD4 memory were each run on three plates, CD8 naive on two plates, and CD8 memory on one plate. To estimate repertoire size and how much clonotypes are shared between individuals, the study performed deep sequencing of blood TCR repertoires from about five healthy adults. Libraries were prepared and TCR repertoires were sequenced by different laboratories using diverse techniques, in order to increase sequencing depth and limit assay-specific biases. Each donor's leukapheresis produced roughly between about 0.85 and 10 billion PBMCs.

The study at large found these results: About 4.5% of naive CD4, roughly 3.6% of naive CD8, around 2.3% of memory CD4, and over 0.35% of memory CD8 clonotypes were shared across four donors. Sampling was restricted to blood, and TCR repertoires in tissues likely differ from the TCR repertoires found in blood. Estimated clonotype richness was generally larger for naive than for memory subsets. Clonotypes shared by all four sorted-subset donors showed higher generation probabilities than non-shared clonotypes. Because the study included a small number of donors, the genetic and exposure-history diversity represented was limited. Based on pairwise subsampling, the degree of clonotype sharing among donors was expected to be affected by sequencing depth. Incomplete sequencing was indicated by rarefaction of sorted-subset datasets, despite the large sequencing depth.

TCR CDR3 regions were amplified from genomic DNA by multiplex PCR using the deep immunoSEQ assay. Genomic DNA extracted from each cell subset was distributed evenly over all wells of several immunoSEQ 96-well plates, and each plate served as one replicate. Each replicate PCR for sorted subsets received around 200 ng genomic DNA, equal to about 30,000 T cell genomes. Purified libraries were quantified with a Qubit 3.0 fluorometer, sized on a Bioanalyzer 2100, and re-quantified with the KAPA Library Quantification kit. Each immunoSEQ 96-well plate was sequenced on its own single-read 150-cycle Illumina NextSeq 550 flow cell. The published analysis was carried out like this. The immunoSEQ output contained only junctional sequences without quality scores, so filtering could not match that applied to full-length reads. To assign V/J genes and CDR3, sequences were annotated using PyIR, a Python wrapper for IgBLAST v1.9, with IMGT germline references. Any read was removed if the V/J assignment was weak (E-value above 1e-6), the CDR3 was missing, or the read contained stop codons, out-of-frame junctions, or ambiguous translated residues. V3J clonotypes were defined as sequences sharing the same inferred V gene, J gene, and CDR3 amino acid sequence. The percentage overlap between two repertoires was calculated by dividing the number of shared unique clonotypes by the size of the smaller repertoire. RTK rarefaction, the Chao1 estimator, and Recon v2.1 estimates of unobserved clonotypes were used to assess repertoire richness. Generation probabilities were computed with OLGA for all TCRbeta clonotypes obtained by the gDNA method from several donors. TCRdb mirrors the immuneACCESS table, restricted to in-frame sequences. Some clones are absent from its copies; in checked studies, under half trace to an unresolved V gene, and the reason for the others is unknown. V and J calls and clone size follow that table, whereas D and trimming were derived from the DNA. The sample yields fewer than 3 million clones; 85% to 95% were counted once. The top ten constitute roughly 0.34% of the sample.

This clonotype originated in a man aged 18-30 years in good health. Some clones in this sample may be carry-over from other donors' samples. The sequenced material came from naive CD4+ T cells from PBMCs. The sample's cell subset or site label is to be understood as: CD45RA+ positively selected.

The nucleotide sequence reads as follows: TGTGCCATCATATTAGGCTACGAGCAGTACTTC. This codes for CAIILGYEQYF. Recombination joined TRBV2 with TRBJ2-7; no D segment can be confidently identified. Taken from the germline V gene, the CDR1 and CDR2 loops are SNHLY and FYNNEI. V is pared back by 10 bases and J by 3 bases, with 10 bases lying between the germline termini. The CDR3 sequence holds 11 residues, the cysteine and phenylalanine included. Only the CDR3 DNA stays, 33 bases, in frame from base 1.